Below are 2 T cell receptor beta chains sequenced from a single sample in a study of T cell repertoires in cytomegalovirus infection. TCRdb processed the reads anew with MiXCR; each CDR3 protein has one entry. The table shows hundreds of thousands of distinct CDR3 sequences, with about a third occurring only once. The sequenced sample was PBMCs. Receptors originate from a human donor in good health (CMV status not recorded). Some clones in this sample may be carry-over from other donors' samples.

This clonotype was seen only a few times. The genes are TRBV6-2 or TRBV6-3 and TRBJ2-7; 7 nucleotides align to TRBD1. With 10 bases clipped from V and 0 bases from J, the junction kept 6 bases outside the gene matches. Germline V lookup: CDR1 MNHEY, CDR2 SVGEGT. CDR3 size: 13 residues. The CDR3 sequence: CATRGQTSYEQYF. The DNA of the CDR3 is TGTGCCACCAGGGGACAGACCTCCTACGAGCAGTACTTC.

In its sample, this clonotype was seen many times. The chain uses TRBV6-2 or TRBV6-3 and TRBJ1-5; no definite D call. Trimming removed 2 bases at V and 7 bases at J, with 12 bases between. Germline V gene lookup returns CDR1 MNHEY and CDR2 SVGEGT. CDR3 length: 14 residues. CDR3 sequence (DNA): TGTGCCAGCAGTTACGGGGAGGGAGGACAGCCCCAGCATTTT. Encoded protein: CASSYGEGGQPQHF.